These 18 T cell receptor beta chains were sequenced from one sample in a study of blood T cell repertoires in COVID-19. Sequencing was performed with immunoSEQ multiplex PCR; in TCRdb, only in-frame clones are kept and a portion is missing. The data show 250,000 to 350,000 clones, 86% seen once. Sequencing used peripheral blood. The receptors were sampled from a young woman with active or convalescent COVID-19.

This sequence joins TRBV6-5 and TRBJ2-3, with D possibly being TRBD1 (5 bases). Germline V gene lookup returns CDR1 MNHEY and CDR2 SVGAGI. This CDR3 comprises 13 residues. V lost 8 bases to trimming and J lost 0 bases, with 9 bases between them. CDR3 sequence (DNA): TGTGCCAGCGGCAGGGATAGCACAGATACGCAGTATTTT. It is translated as CASGRDSTDTQYF.

The chain combines TRBV25-1 with TRBJ1-3; 8 positions match TRBD1. CDR1 is MGHDK, CDR2 SYGVNS, per germline. V was pared by 5 bases and J by 2 bases, with 5 bases of the junction left unmatched. The CDR3 is made up of 15 amino acids. CDR3 bases: TGTGCCAGCAGTCCGACAGGGGAGGCTGGAAACACCATATATTTT. The encoded protein is CASSPTGEAGNTIYF. Combining the CDR3 with reference TRBV25-1 and TRBJ1-3 gives the whole variable domain EADIYQTPRYLVIGTGKKITLECSQTMGHDKMYWYQQDPGMELHLIHYSYGVNSTEKGDLSSESTVSRIRTEHFPLTLESARPSHTSQYLCASSPTGEAGNTIYFGEGSWLTVV.

The chain is built from TRBV24-1 and TRBJ1-5; maybe TRBD1 (5 bases). With 6 bases removed from V and 7 bases from J, the gap between germline ends came to 12 bases. This CDR3 is 13 amino acids long. CDR1 is KGHDR, CDR2 SFDVKD, per germline. CDR3 loop: CATSMGGEQPQHF. CDR3 nucleotide sequence: TGTGCCACCAGTATGGGGGGGGAACAGCCCCAGCATTTT.

The chain joins TRBV6-4 to TRBJ2-6; 8 nucleotides match TRBD1. This CDR3 region has 14 residues. V lost 8 bases and J lost 3; bases outside the gene matches: 3. Germline values: CDR1 MRHNA, CDR2 SNTAGT. The DNA of the CDR3 is TGTGCCAGCTCGACAGGGGATGGGGCCAACGTCCTGACTTTC. Its protein is CASSTGDGANVLTF.

The chain carries TRBV4-3 and TRBJ1-2, with D unresolved. Germline lookup yields CDR1 LGHNA and CDR2 YSLEER. There are 16 residues in the CDR3. Trimming took 4 bases from V and 6 from J, leaving 21 bases between them. CDR3 sequence: CASSREGIPKPDGYTF. CDR3 bases: TGCGCCAGCAGCCGCGAGGGCATCCCAAAGCCAGATGGCTACACCTTC.

The chain is built from TRBV10-3 and TRBJ1-3; 8 bases are a match to TRBD1. CDR1 and CDR2 from the germline V gene are ENHRY and SYGVKD. V trimming: 4 bases; J trimming: 5 bases; junction bases outside the gene matches: 7. The CDR3 is 15 residues long. CDR3 amino acids: CAISGSGGERNTIYF. DNA of the CDR3: TGTGCCATCAGTGGGTCAGGGGGCGAAAGAAACACCATATATTTT.

The rearrangement links TRBV7-2 to TRBJ2-1, with 8 bases lining up with TRBD2. This CDR3 has 15 amino acids. The germline gives CDR1 SGHTA, CDR2 FQGNSA. V was clipped by 1 base and J by 7 bases; unmatched bases: 6. CDR3 nucleotides: TGTGCCAGCAGCTTAGTGCGGGGGGTTATGAATGAGCAGTTCTTC. This translates into CASSLVRGVMNEQFF.

This chain uses TRBV6-6 with TRBJ1-2; D is perhaps TRBD1 (6 bases). The germline V gene has CDR1 MNHNY and CDR2 SVGAGI (reference sequence). V was trimmed by 5 bases and J by 0 bases, leaving 19 bases between them. This CDR3 has 17 amino acids. The CDR3 sequence is CASSQKAQRGSNYGYTF. The DNA of the CDR3 is TGTGCCAGCAGTCAAAAGGCCCAGAGGGGGTCTAACTATGGCTACACCTTC.

V gene TRBV18 combines with J gene TRBJ2-5; 8 positions match TRBD2. This CDR3 contains 18 residues. CDR1 is KGHSH and CDR2 is LQKENI in the germline V gene. J was trimmed by 8 bases and V by 1 base; bases with no gene match: 18. CDR3 sequence reads: CASSPRIRGGGSPGTQYF. The CDR3 DNA sequence: TGTGCCAGCTCACCACGAATCAGAGGCGGGGGGTCTCCAGGAACCCAGTACTTC. Filled out from reference TRBV18 and TRBJ2-5, the complete variable domain reads NAGVMQNPRHLVRRRGQEARLRCSPMKGHSHVYWYRQLPEEGLKFMVYLQKENIIDESGMPKERFSAEFPKEGPSILRIQQVVRGDSAAYFCASSPRIRGGGSPGTQYFGPGTRLLVL.

The V call is TRBV29-1, the J call TRBJ2-1; D is possibly TRBD1 (6 bases). The CDR3 consists of 12 residues. Per germline, CDR1 SQVTM and CDR2 ANQGSEA. V lost 7 bases, J lost 8 bases, and 15 bases lay in between. The CDR3 is CSADRTDYEQFF. The CDR3 DNA follows: TGCAGCGCTGACCGGACAGACTATGAGCAGTTCTTC.

V gene TRBV5-8 combines with J gene TRBJ1-5; 7 bases agree with TRBD1. The germline V gene has CDR1 SGHTS and CDR2 YDEGEE. Trimming removed 2 bases from V and 1 base from J; junction bases left unmatched: 3. The CDR3 has 15 residues. The CDR3 loop reads CASSLGGRSNQPQHF. The CDR3 region has the DNA TGTGCCAGCAGCTTAGGGGGCCGGAGCAATCAGCCCCAGCATTTT. The complete variable domain, with remaining parts taken from reference TRBV5-8 and TRBJ1-5, reads EAGVTQSPTHLIKTRGQQATLRCSPISGHTSVYWYQQALGLGLQFLLWYDEGEERNRGNFPPRFSGRQFPNYSSELNVNALELEDSALYLCASSLGGRSNQPQHFGDGTRLSIL.

The chain combines TRBV9 with TRBJ1-2, with D maybe TRBD1 (5 bases). This CDR3 spans 15 amino acids. Trimming removed 0 bases from V and 3 bases from J, with 12 bases in between. Looked up from germline, CDR1 is SGDLS and CDR2 is YYNGEE. The CDR3 sequence is CASSVGAGIDYGYTF. Written as DNA, the CDR3 is TGTGCCAGCAGCGTAGGGGCAGGGATCGACTATGGCTACACCTTC. The full variable domain, its missing parts supplied by reference TRBV9 and TRBJ1-2, is DSGVTQTPKHLITATGQRVTLRCSPRSGDLSVYWYQQSLDQGLQFLIQYYNGEERAKGNILERFSAQQFPDLHSELNLSSLELGDSALYFCASSVGAGIDYGYTFGSGTRLTVV.

This sequence joins TRBV19 and TRBJ1-2; 7 bases agree with TRBD1. V gave up 4 bases and J gave up 7 bases; unmatched junction bases: 12. The germline gives CDR1 LNHDA, CDR2 SQIVND (reference sequence). CDR3 length: 15 residues. DNA of the CDR3: TGTGCCAGTAGTACCCCCCCGGGACAGCGGACTGGCTACACCTTC. Its translation is CASSTPPGQRTGYTF.

This clone was recorded a few times. The rearrangement uses TRBV28 and TRBJ1-6; the D gene is possibly TRBD1 (6 bases). V was trimmed by 9 bases and J by 0 bases, leaving 18 bases between them. The CDR3 contains 17 residues. Germline V gene data show CDR1 as MDHEN and CDR2 as SYDVKM. The CDR3: CASLAGGGSSYNSPLHF. CDR3 nucleotide sequence: TGTGCCAGTTTGGCGGGGGGCGGAAGCTCCTATAATTCACCCCTCCACTTT. The full variable domain, completed using reference TRBV28 and TRBJ1-6, is DVKVTQSSRYLVKRTGEKVFLECVQDMDHENMFWYRQDPGLGLRLIYFSYDVKMKEKGDIPEGYSVSREKKERFSLILESASTNQTSMYLCASLAGGGSSYNSPLHFGNGTRLTVT.

This chain links TRBV24-1 with TRBJ1-2; a weak D match, TRBD1 (6 bases). This CDR3 comprises 12 residues. Germline CDR1 reads KGHDR; CDR2 reads SFDVKD. The ends were cut back, 10 bases at V and 4 bases at J, with 12 bases in the middle. CDR3 in amino acids: CATWEGGYGYTF. In nucleotides, the CDR3 is TGTGCCACTTGGGAGGGGGGCTATGGCTACACCTTC.

The rearrangement joins TRBV10-2 to TRBJ2-5; 9 bases are shared with TRBD2. The CDR3 spans 14 residues. The V and J ends lost 6 bases and 1 base, in that order; junction bases with no gene match: 3. CDR1 is WSHSY and CDR2 is SAAADI in the germline V gene. The CDR3 reads CASRVAGVQETQYF. The CDR3 DNA reads as TGCGCCAGCAGGGTAGCGGGGGTCCAAGAGACCCAGTACTTC.

The chain couples TRBV3-1 (or the pseudogene TRBV3-2) to TRBJ2-1; 9 bases line up with TRBD2. The CDR3 is 16 residues long. Germline CDR1 reads LGHDT; CDR2 reads YNNKEL (reference sequence). Losses at the gene ends were 6 bases for V and 0 bases for J; bases not matched to a gene: 6. CDR3 nucleotide sequence: TGTGCCAGCAGACGGGCTAGCGGGGTCTCCTACAATGAGCAGTTCTTC. It encodes CASRRASGVSYNEQFF.

The rearrangement links TRBV14 to TRBJ1-3; 9 bases map to TRBD1. The V segment lost 9 bases and the J segment 2 bases; nucleotides outside the gene matches: 2. Germline CDR1 is SGHDN and CDR2 is FVKESK. There are 13 residues in the CDR3. The CDR3 region has the DNA TGTGCCAGTGGGGACAGGGCTGGAAACACCATATATTTT. Amino acid sequence: CASGDRAGNTIYF.